One and the same sample provided the 4 T cell receptor beta chains below, sequenced in a study of blood T cell repertoires in COVID-19. Libraries were prepared by immunoSEQ multiplex PCR; TCRdb keeps only in-frame clonotypes and omits some of them. This sample has 200,000 to 250,000 clones, with almost 85% found just once. The sample was peripheral blood. The receptors were sampled from an elderly woman with acute or convalescent COVID-19.

There are a few counts of this clone. The J gene is TRBJ1-4, the V gene TRBV2; no definite D call. Deletions cut 7 bases from V and 2 bases from J, with 8 bases between. Germline V gene data show CDR1 as SNHLY and CDR2 as FYNNEI. CDR3 length: 13 residues. The CDR3 spells CASMRETNEKLFF. The DNA for the CDR3 is TGTGCCAGCATGAGGGAGACTAATGAAAAACTGTTTTTT. Looking up the rest from reference TRBV2 and TRBJ1-4 gives the full variable domain: EPEVTQTPSHQVTQMGQEVILRCVPISNHLYFYWYRQILGQKVEFLVSFYNNEISEKSEIFDDQFSVERPDGSNFTLKIRSTKLEDSAMYFCASMRETNEKLFFGSGTQLSVL.

The chain uses TRBV28 and TRBJ1-5; 7 bases map to TRBD1. V lost 5 bases to trimming and J lost 0 bases; unmatched junction nucleotides: 4. CDR1 is MDHEN and CDR2 is SYDVKM in the germline V gene. CDR3 length: 15 amino acids. CDR3 sequence reads: CASSGDSDSNQPQHF. CDR3 bases: TGTGCCAGCAGTGGGGACAGCGATAGCAATCAGCCCCAGCATTTT. The full variable domain, rest sourced from reference TRBV28 and TRBJ1-5, is DVKVTQSSRYLVKRTGEKVFLECVQDMDHENMFWYRQDPGLGLRLIYFSYDVKMKEKGDIPEGYSVSREKKERFSLILESASTNQTSMYLCASSGDSDSNQPQHFGDGTRLSIL.

The chain uses TRBV2 and TRBJ1-2; 7 bases match TRBD1. Germline-derived CDR1 and CDR2 are SNHLY and FYNNEI. J was trimmed by 5 bases and V by 5 bases; bases with no gene match: 11. This CDR3 contains 15 residues. DNA for the CDR3: TGTGCCAGCAGTAAATACCGGGACAGCGATTATGGCTACACCTTC. It specifies CASSKYRDSDYGYTF. Full variable domain (missing parts from reference TRBV2 and TRBJ1-2): EPEVTQTPSHQVTQMGQEVILRCVPISNHLYFYWYRQILGQKVEFLVSFYNNEISEKSEIFDDQFSVERPDGSNFTLKIRSTKLEDSAMYFCASSKYRDSDYGYTFGSGTRLTVV.

The chain has TRBV11-2 and TRBJ1-2, with 12 bases that match TRBD1. The length of the CDR3 is 18 residues. The V gene end was trimmed by 6 bases and the J gene end by 4 bases; junction bases not matched to a gene: 15. Per germline, CDR1 SGHAT and CDR2 FQNNGV. CDR3: CASSPKSGTGGAGYGYTF. Here the CDR3 DNA reads TGTGCCAGCAGTCCGAAGTCCGGGACAGGGGGCGCTGGCTATGGCTACACCTTC.